These 4 T cell receptor beta chains were sequenced from one sample in a study of OX40 agonist ivuxolimab in advanced cancers. The protocol was immunoSEQ multiplex PCR, while the TCRdb copy is restricted to in-frame clones and leaves out a portion. This sample yields some 80,000 clones, of which approximately 80% are seen a single time; 0.44% belongs to the top ten. The specimen comprised CD4+ or CD8+ T cells sorted from blood, sampled in a trial of the OX40 agonist ivuxolimab. These receptors all come from an adult with an advanced solid tumor such as melanoma, head and neck, liver or kidney cancer.

The chain is built from TRBV11-3 and TRBJ1-1; tentatively, D is TRBD1 (5 bases). The germline V and J ends were trimmed by 5 bases and 0 bases, with 10 bases remaining between them. The CDR3 length is 14 residues. Per the germline V gene, CDR1 is SGHNT and CDR2 is YENEEA. CDR3 nucleotide sequence: TGTGCCAGCAGCCGGGACGGATTGAACACTGAAGCTTTCTTT. It specifies CASSRDGLNTEAFF.

The chain employs TRBV7-9 and TRBJ2-2; 9 positions agree with TRBD2. Germline trimming cut 5 bases from V and 5 bases from J; bases unmatched to any gene: 9. This CDR3 comprises 16 residues. Germline-derived CDR1 and CDR2 are SEHNR and FQNEAQ (reference sequence). Written as DNA, the CDR3 is TGTGCCAGCAGCCCGCCGCGGGGGGGCCAAACCGGGGAGCTGTTTTTT. It specifies CASSPPRGGQTGELFF.

The V and J genes are TRBV5-1 and TRBJ2-1, with 8 bases lining up with TRBD2. Losses at the gene ends were 5 bases for V and 8 bases for J; bases not matched to a gene: 12. CDR1 is SGHRS and CDR2 is YFSETQ in the germline V gene. This CDR3 is 15 amino acids long. The CDR3 loop is CASRLGTRDGDEQFF. In DNA form, the CDR3 reads TGCGCCAGCAGATTAGGGACTAGAGATGGGGATGAGCAGTTCTTC.

The table lists this clone with a count of one. V and J are TRBV14 and TRBJ2-3, with TRBD2 identical over 11 bases. The V gene end was trimmed by 2 bases and the J gene end by 2 bases; junction bases not matched to a gene: 3. The CDR3 totals 16 residues. Germline lookup yields CDR1 SGHDN and CDR2 FVKESK. CDR3 coding DNA: TGTGCCAGCAGCCAACTAGCGGGGGGCCACACAGATACGCAGTATTTT. This codes for CASSQLAGGHTDTQYF.